These 14 T cell receptor beta chains came from one sample sequenced in a study of shared clonotypes between healthy human individuals. TCRdb's copy holds only in-frame clones and misses some; the assay was immunoSEQ multiplex PCR. The repertoire consists of roughly 1,100,000 clones, with around 76% occurring once and the leading ten covering 1.4%. Material: memory CD4+ T cells sorted from blood. Subset of the sample: CD45RA-negative fraction. Receptors originate from a man aged 18 to 30 in good health.

The V and J genes are TRBV1 and TRBJ2-7; the table's D call TRBD2 went unverified against the DNA. TRBV1 has pseudogene status. The CDR3 consists of 18 residues. DNA for the CDR3: TGCACCAGCAGCCAAGATCGCCTCATTAGCGGACCCCCCTACGAGCAGTACTTC. Translation gives CTSSQDRLISGPPYEQYF.

The chain links TRBV10-3 to TRBJ1-4; TRBD1 agrees at 9 bases. CDR1 is ENHRY and CDR2 is SYGVKD in the germline V gene. The CDR3 sequence is 15 residues long. Losses at the gene ends were 4 bases for V and 3 bases for J; bases not matched to a gene: 3. Here the CDR3 reads CAISGRTGANEKLFF. CDR3 coding DNA: TGTGCCATCAGTGGTCGGACAGGGGCTAATGAAAAACTGTTTTTT.

This clone was counted only a few times. The chain employs TRBV10-3 and TRBJ2-3, with 7 bases fitting TRBD2. In germline, CDR1 is ENHRY, CDR2 SYGVKD. With V trimmed by 3 bases and J by 3 bases, 6 bases remained unmatched. This CDR3 contains 15 residues. Here the CDR3 reads CAISEFSGGTDTQYF. In DNA, the CDR3 is TGTGCCATCAGTGAATTCTCGGGGGGAACAGATACGCAGTATTTT.

This clone has just a few counts. CDR3 nucleotide sequence: TGCAGCGTCTGGGACAGGGGTGTGTTTGGCTACACCTTC. Protein: CSVWDRGVFGYTF. V usage is TRBV29-1 and J usage is TRBJ1-2; 10 nucleotides match TRBD1. The J segment lost 7 bases and the V segment lost 6 bases, leaving 8 bases of the junction unmatched. CDR3 length equals 13 residues. Germline CDR1 is SQVTM and CDR2 is ANQGSEA.

The genes are TRBV15 and TRBJ2-3, with 7 bases identical to TRBD2. The CDR3 is 15 residues long. V shed 3 bases, J shed 3 bases, and the junction held 6 bases outside the gene matches. Germline CDR1 LNHNV, CDR2 YYDKDF (reference sequence). The CDR3 nucleotides read TGTGCCACCAGCAGGAGACTAGCTAGTACAGATACGCAGTATTTT. As protein: CATSRRLASTDTQYF.

In nucleotides, the CDR3 is TGTGCCATCAGTGAGTCGGGGGATCCAGATACGCAGTATTTT. This translates into CAISESGDPDTQYF. This chain joins TRBV10-3 and TRBJ2-3; the D call may be TRBD1 or TRBD2 (5 bases each). The CDR3 is made up of 14 amino acids. Germline-derived CDR1 and CDR2 are ENHRY and SYGVKD. Trimming left V 0 bases short and J 4 bases short, with 8 bases between.

This chain uses TRBV28 with TRBJ1-5; maybe TRBD1 (5 bases). Germline V gene lookup returns CDR1 MDHEN and CDR2 SYDVKM. V lost 6 bases, J lost 2 bases, and 17 bases lay in between. The CDR3 has 16 amino acids. The CDR3 nucleotides are TGTGCCAGCAGCCTCGGGGGGTATGGTGGCAATCAGCCCCAGCATTTT. The encoded protein is CASSLGGYGGNQPQHF.

This clone was seen a few times. The CDR3, as DNA: TGTGCCAGCAGCCAAGAATTGGTGACTAGCGGGAAACAGTTCTTC. Protein product: CASSQELVTSGKQFF. J is TRBJ2-1 and V is TRBV14; TRBD2 matches 11 bases. With V trimmed by 0 bases and J by 13 bases, 8 bases remained unmatched. Germline CDR1 and CDR2: SGHDN and FVKESK. The CDR3 runs 15 residues.

This chain joins TRBV6-6 and TRBJ2-7, with 10 bases identical to TRBD2. Germline-derived CDR1 and CDR2 are MNHNY and SVGAGI (reference sequence). The CDR3 has 16 residues. V gave up 0 bases and J gave up 5 bases; unmatched junction bases: 7. CDR3 DNA: TGTGCCAGCAGTTACTCTCGAGCGGGGGGGGTCCACGAGCAGTACTTC. Its translation: CASSYSRAGGVHEQYF.

The chain carries TRBV19 and TRBJ1-5; perhaps TRBD1 as D (5 bases). The CDR3 consists of 15 residues. Germline V gives CDR1 LNHDA, CDR2 SQIVND (reference sequence). V shed 7 bases and J shed 7 bases, with 20 bases lying between them. CDR3 in DNA: TGTGCCAGTATTCGATCTTCAGGGTATAACCAGCCCCAGCATTTT. Its translation is CASIRSSGYNQPQHF.

This rearrangement joins TRBV7-2 to TRBJ2-5; tentative D call: TRBD1 (5 bases). V lost 5 bases and J lost 4, with 17 bases in between. Per the germline V gene, CDR1 is SGHTA and CDR2 is FQGNSA. The CDR3 consists of 15 residues. CDR3 in DNA: TGTGCCAGCAGCCAAGGGGCCGGGCACGGAGAGACCCAGTACTTC. It is translated as CASSQGAGHGETQYF.

This clone has just a few counts. V gene TRBV15 combines with J gene TRBJ2-7; D call uncertain. Trimming took 0 bases from V and 3 from J, leaving 12 bases between them. CDR3 length: 15 amino acids. Germline assignment: CDR1 LNHNV and CDR2 YYDKDF (reference sequence). The CDR3 DNA is TGTGCCACCAGCAGAGATACTGGTGGCTTCTACGAGCAGTACTTC. Translated, it gives CATSRDTGGFYEQYF. Full variable domain (rest looked up from reference TRBV15 and TRBJ2-7): DAMVIQNPRYQVTQFGKPVTLSCSQTLNHNVMYWYQQKSSQAPKLLFHYYDKDFNNEADTPDNFQSRRPNTSFCFLDIRSPGLGDTAMYLCATSRDTGGFYEQYFGPGTRLTVT.

This sequence joins TRBV6-6 and TRBJ1-5; D is perhaps TRBD1 (6 bases). Germline V CDR1 and CDR2: MNHNY, SVGAGI (reference sequence). The CDR3 loop spans 15 amino acids. Between the trimmed V and J ends, which lost 2 bases and 1 base, there was a span of 9 bases. CDR3 DNA sequence: TGTGCCAGCAGTTACGGACAGTCGAGCAATCAGCCCCAGCATTTT. This translates into CASSYGQSSNQPQHF.

The J gene is TRBJ2-7, the V gene TRBV2, with D possibly matching TRBD1 (5 bases). V shed 5 bases and J shed 9 bases, with 20 bases lying between them. The CDR3 contains 14 residues. The V gene's germline CDR1 is SNHLY and CDR2 FYNNEI. In DNA form, the CDR3 reads TGTGCCAGCAGTTCAGGGAACCGTGGTATGGCGCAGTACTTC. Translated, it gives CASSSGNRGMAQYF.